This TCR beta chain was retrieved from a study of T cell changes during pregnancy in multiple sclerosis. Only in-frame clones appear in the TCRdb table, and some are missing; sequencing was by immunoSEQ multiplex PCR. The profile shows about 80,000 clones, 70% to 90% of them singletons. This specimen consisted of peripheral blood, obtained before pregnancy. This receptor was obtained from a female donor with multiple sclerosis, enrolled in a pregnancy study.

The CDR3 region has the DNA TGTGCCAGCAGTACGGGTGATTCTACCCTTGAAAAACTGTTTTTT. The encoded protein is CASSTGDSTLEKLFF. This sequence joins TRBV2 and TRBJ1-4; D call uncertain. Trimming took off 5 bases at V and 7 bases at J, with 17 bases between the two ends. This CDR3 is built from 15 residues. The germline gives CDR1 SNHLY, CDR2 FYNNEI.